This T cell receptor beta chain was recorded in a study of pediatric ulcerative colitis. Study outcomes and limitations: Some T cells in rectal biopsies may come from blood, especially with overt colitis.

During colonoscopy, one to two rectal pinch biopsies were collected. This CDR3 has 17 amino acids. The J segment lost 0 bases and the V segment lost 4 bases, leaving 10 bases of the junction unmatched. The germline CDR1 and CDR2 sequences are SGHRS and YFSETQ. In regard to this clone: Its antigen is not known.

Repertoires were generated with immunoSEQ multiplex PCR, while TCRdb's copy carries only in-frame clones and drops some. The sample contains tens of thousands of clones, around 81% of which appear only once. The chain uses TRBV5-1 and TRBJ1-3, with 7 bases that match TRBD1. Sequenced sample: gut tissue. The TCR originated in a girl aged 5 to 17 with moderate ulcerative colitis. This chain's CDR3 is CASSLWTGTGSGNTIYF. The CDR3 DNA is TGCGCCAGCAGCCTCTGGACAGGTACTGGCTCTGGAAACACCATATATTTT.